The rows below give T cell receptor beta chains drawn from one sample of a study of siplizumab effects on memory and regulatory T cells. This table comes from immunoSEQ multiplex PCR, and its TCRdb copy is limited to in-frame clones, with some not included. This table holds roughly 56,000 clones, approximately 95% found once. Sequences were obtained from CD8+ T cells sorted from blood. These TCRs come from a human donor in good health. Both conserved end residues are part of each CDR3. The order of the fields is J gene, V gene, clone size, D gene, CDR3 length, CDR3 protein, CDR3 DNA. A D gene is named only where the DNA matches it firmly. Size tells how often a clone was seen (once, few, many) or the class of an expanded clone, and some rows leave it out.

>TRBJ2-1|TRBV10-3|once|TRBD1|13
CAISEDRANEQFF
TGTGCCATCAGTGAGGACAGGGCCAATGAGCAGTTCTTC
>TRBJ2-7|TRBV21-1|-|-|16
CASSKFWGGPTYEQYF
TGTGCCAGCAGCAAATTTTGGGGGGGGCCCACCTACGAGCAGTACTTC
>TRBJ1-1|TRBV4-1|-|-|14
CASSHEARNTEAFF
TGCGCCAGCAGCCATGAAGCCAGAAACACTGAAGCTTTCTTT
>TRBJ2-1|TRBV7-9|-|TRBD2|16
CASSSVAGGKANEQFF
TGTGCCAGCAGCTCAGTAGCGGGAGGGAAAGCCAATGAGCAGTTCTTC
>TRBJ2-3|TRBV11-2|-|TRBD1|16
CASSSFGQGWTDTQYF
TGTGCCAGCAGTTCTTTCGGACAGGGATGGACAGATACGCAGTATTTT
>TRBJ2-3|TRBV5-1|-|TRBD2|17
CASSLVGPSGGADTQYF
TGCGCCAGCAGCTTGGTGGGGCCGAGCGGGGGAGCAGATACGCAGTATTTT
>TRBJ2-7|TRBV29-1|-|-|13
CSVGPGPSYEQYF
TGCAGCGTTGGCCCCGGACCCTCCTACGAGCAGTACTTC
>TRBJ1-3|TRBV28|once|-|16
CASSLLYQGSGNTIYF
TGTGCCAGCAGTTTACTATATCAGGGCTCTGGAAACACCATATATTTT
>TRBJ2-7|TRBV9|-|-|16
CASSVGGSSGSYEQYF
TGTGCCAGCAGCGTAGGTGGGAGTAGCGGCTCCTACGAGCAGTACTTC
>TRBJ2-1|TRBV7-9|-|TRBD2|16
CASSTTQREPYNEQFF
TGTGCCAGCAGCACAACCCAGCGGGAGCCCTACAATGAGCAGTTCTTC
>TRBJ2-1|TRBV5-8|-|TRBD2|16
CASSWGLAGPYNEQFF
TGTGCCAGCAGCTGGGGACTAGCGGGACCCTACAATGAGCAGTTCTTC
>TRBJ2-2|TRBV7-3|few|TRBD2|15
CASSSFGGGTGELFF
TGTGCCAGCAGCTCGTTTGGCGGGGGCACCGGGGAGCTGTTTTTT
>TRBJ2-1|TRBV27|-|-|13
CASRLGFYNEQFF
TGTGCCAGCAGACTAGGATTCTACAATGAGCAGTTCTTC
>TRBJ2-2|TRBV7-9|-|-|15
CASSLILHYTGELFF
TGTGCCAGCAGCTTAATCCTTCACTACACCGGGGAGCTGTTTTTT
>TRBJ2-3|TRBV6-1|-|-|14
CASGRAGRPDTQYF
TGTGCCAGCGGCAGGGCGGGACGGCCAGATACGCAGTATTTT
>TRBJ2-7|TRBV12-5|-|TRBD2|15
CASATSSGSSYEQYF
TGTGCTAGTGCTACGTCTAGCGGGAGCTCCTACGAGCAGTACTTC
>TRBJ1-2|TRBV6-1|-|-|15
CASSEVPRPSYGYTF
TGTGCCAGCAGTGAAGTCCCAAGGCCATCCTATGGCTACACCTTC
>TRBJ2-2|TRBV27|-|-|15
CASSLFGTSTGELFF
TGTGCCAGCAGTCTATTCGGGACATCCACCGGGGAGCTGTTTTTT
>TRBJ2-3|TRBV30|-|TRBD2|15
CAWSVKREDRDTQYF
TGTGCCTGGAGTGTGAAGCGGGAGGACCGAGATACGCAGTATTTT
>TRBJ2-1|TRBV27|-|TRBD1|15
CASSLTQGAWNEQFF
TGTGCCAGCAGTTTAACGCAGGGGGCATGGAATGAGCAGTTCTTC
>TRBJ1-1|TRBV5-6|-|-|13
CASSLEGLTEAFF
TGTGCCAGCAGCTTGGAGGGGCTCACTGAAGCTTTCTTT
>TRBJ2-1|TRBV16|medium-sized|-|14
CASSQSGLYNEQFF
TGTGCCAGCAGCCAATCAGGGTTGTACAATGAGCAGTTCTTC
>TRBJ2-3|TRBV27|-|-|15
CASSLWPASTDTQYF
TGTGCCAGCAGTTTATGGCCAGCTAGCACAGATACGCAGTATTTT
>TRBJ2-4|TRBV7-9|-|-|15
CASSSAGTAKNIQYF
TGTGCCAGCAGCTCGGCCGGGACGGCCAAAAACATTCAGTACTTC
>TRBJ2-5|TRBV28|-|-|14
CASSPPGHRETQYF
TGTGCCAGCAGTCCGCCGGGACATCGAGAGACCCAGTACTTC
>TRBJ2-1|TRBV5-4|-|-|15
CASSLAGGPPNEQFF
TGTGCCAGCAGCTTGGCCGGGGGACCCCCCAATGAGCAGTTCTTC
>TRBJ2-3|TRBV6-1|-|TRBD2|15
CATETTSGSADTQYF
TGTGCCACGGAAACGACTAGCGGGAGTGCAGATACGCAGTATTTT
>TRBJ2-1|TRBV7-3|-|TRBD2|15
CASSAGTSGRLEQFF
TGTGCCAGCAGCGCCGGGACTAGCGGGAGACTTGAGCAGTTCTTC
>TRBJ1-1|TRBV7-9|-|-|12
CASSEGNTEAFF
TGTGCCAGCAGCGAGGGGAACACTGAAGCTTTCTTT
>TRBJ2-5|TRBV14|-|TRBD2|18
CASSHTSGLAGAKETQYF
TGTGCCAGCAGCCACACCTCGGGACTAGCGGGAGCTAAAGAGACCCAGTACTTC
>TRBJ2-3|TRBV6-6|-|-|16
CASSHPGPLGTDTQYF
TGTGCCAGCAGCCACCCGGGACCCTTAGGTACAGATACGCAGTATTTT
>TRBJ2-1|TRBV2|-|TRBD2|16
CACSGIGTSGGNEQFF
TGTGCCTGCAGTGGTATTGGGACTAGCGGGGGGAATGAGCAGTTCTTC
>TRBJ2-1|TRBV7-2|-|TRBD2|16
CASSLFRLAGRNEQFF
TGTGCCAGCAGCTTATTTCGGCTAGCGGGGCGCAATGAGCAGTTCTTC
>TRBJ2-7|TRBV7-8|once|TRBD1|14
CASSLEDRPYEQYF
TGTGCCAGCAGCTTAGAGGACAGGCCCTACGAGCAGTACTTC
>TRBJ2-1|TRBV7-9|-|TRBD2|15
CASSWGLAENNEQFF
TGTGCCAGCAGCTGGGGTCTAGCGGAGAACAATGAGCAGTTCTTC
>TRBJ2-2|TRBV7-9|-|TRBD1|13
CASSRTGPEELFF
TGTGCCAGCAGCCGGACAGGTCCTGAGGAGCTGTTTTTT
>TRBJ2-2|TRBV5-5|-|TRBD2|16
CASSPKASGPFGELFF
TGTGCCAGCAGCCCTAAGGCTAGCGGACCGTTTGGGGAGCTGTTTTTT
>TRBJ2-1|TRBV9|-|-|16
CASSVEEGDGAREQFF
TGTGCCAGCAGCGTAGAAGAAGGGGATGGGGCCCGTGAGCAGTTCTTC
>TRBJ2-2|TRBV7-9|-|-|16
CASAGFQGVGTGELFF
TGTGCCAGTGCCGGGTTTCAGGGAGTGGGCACCGGGGAGCTGTTTTTT
>TRBJ1-2|TRBV6-1|-|-|16
CASSVTALGANYGYTF
TGTGCCAGCAGTGTGACAGCGTTGGGGGCTAACTATGGCTACACCTTC
>TRBJ2-2|TRBV19|-|-|12
CASSDVGWELFF
TGTGCCAGTAGTGATGTGGGATGGGAGCTGTTTTTT
>TRBJ1-2|TRBV5-6|-|TRBD1|15
CASSVPGQQDYGYTF
TGTGCCAGCAGCGTACCGGGACAGCAAGACTATGGCTACACCTTC
>TRBJ2-1|TRBV6-5|-|-|10
CASRGHEQFF
TGTGCCAGCAGGGGACACGAGCAGTTCTTC
>TRBJ2-7|TRBV5-6|-|TRBD2|15
CASSLLEGLNGEQYF
TGTGCCAGCAGCTTACTTGAGGGACTAAACGGCGAGCAGTACTTC
>TRBJ2-5|TRBV5-1|-|-|13
CASSLQRQETQYF
TGCGCCAGCAGCTTACAGAGACAAGAGACCCAGTACTTC
>TRBJ2-2|TRBV7-9|-|TRBD1|14
CASSFGTGPGELFF
TGTGCCAGCAGCTTCGGGACAGGCCCCGGGGAGCTGTTTTTT
>TRBJ2-7|TRBV5-1|-|-|16
CASSSARTPAPSEQYF
TGCGCCAGCAGCTCAGCCAGGACACCCGCCCCCAGCGAGCAGTACTTC
>TRBJ2-7|TRBV6-5|-|-|16
CASSFSTDILSYEQYF
TGTGCCAGCAGTTTTTCGACAGATATTCTTTCCTACGAGCAGTACTTC
>TRBJ2-2|TRBV9|-|-|14
CASSPPGRVGELFF
TGTGCCAGCAGCCCCCCCGGACGGGTCGGGGAGCTGTTTTTT
>TRBJ2-7|TRBV4-1|-|-|15
CASSQEARTTYEQYF
TGCGCCAGCAGCCAAGAGGCCAGGACTACCTACGAGCAGTACTTC
>TRBJ1-2|TRBV30|-|TRBD1|14
CAWMIQGAYYGYTF
TGTGCCTGGATGATACAGGGGGCGTACTATGGCTACACCTTC
>TRBJ1-1|TRBV27|once|-|15
CASTYLGRPGTEAFF
TGTGCCAGCACCTATTTGGGGAGGCCTGGCACTGAAGCTTTCTTT
>TRBJ2-7|TRBV9|-|-|13
CASSVGISYEQYF
TGTGCCAGCAGCGTGGGGATCTCCTACGAGCAGTACTTC
>TRBJ1-4|TRBV2|-|-|15
CASSGTPATNEKLFF
TGTGCCAGCAGCGGGACACCGGCCACTAATGAAAAACTGTTTTTT
>TRBJ2-5|TRBV18|once|-|18
CASSLTPIPSLKVETQYF
TGTGCCAGCTCACTAACTCCGATCCCCTCCTTGAAGGTGGAGACCCAGTACTTC